The sample holds one count of the clone carrying this T cell receptor beta chain. Its antigen is as yet unknown. The junction and the germline gene differ at one end; a read error may be behind it. Researchers ran the PCR with 60 Vbeta and 13 Jbeta primers. The method was immunoSEQ multiplex PCR; TCRdb's version includes in-frame clones alone and lacks a portion of them. This sample has about 160,000 clones, with about 75% found just once. This specimen belongs to a study of cytomegalovirus exposure and HLA in healthy donors. Study results and limitations: There was a cluster of highly shared sequence variants that was likely a sequencing artifact. Looking again later, the authors saw that most CMV-associated TCR beta chains seemed HLA-restricted. Among TCR beta chains, those listed as cytomegalovirus-associated numbered some 170. Productive status was seen about 90% or about 30% of the time for most TCR beta V segments in an earlier analysis.

Source material: PBMCs. The sequence came from a woman aged 50 to 65 in good health and CMV-seropositive.

CDR3 amino acids: CASSLSGQETQYF. The CDR3 DNA sequence: TGTGCTAGCAGCTTATCGGGACAAGAGACCCAGTACTTC. V gene TRBV7-7 combines with J gene TRBJ2-5, with D perhaps TRBD2 (5 bases). The CDR3 sequence is 13 residues long. Germline values: CDR1 SSHAT, CDR2 FNYEAQ (reference sequence).